These 16 T cell receptor beta chains share one sample of origin, sequenced in a study of shared clonotypes between healthy human individuals. Measured with immunoSEQ multiplex PCR; TCRdb has only the in-frame clones, and not every one. The table lists roughly 2.2 million clones, around 93% of them singletons. Sequenced material: naive CD4+ T cells from PBMCs. Subset noted: CD45RA+ positively selected. All receptors come from a man between 18 and 35 years old in good health. Some clones in this sample may be carry-over from other donors' samples.

The rearrangement links TRBV18 to TRBJ2-5, with D uncertain. Germline V gene data show CDR1 as KGHSH and CDR2 as LQKENI. The CDR3 is made up of 16 amino acids. V was clipped by 1 base and J by 1 base, with 13 bases between them. The CDR3 spells CASSPLLQRTQETQYF. The CDR3 DNA reads as TGTGCCAGCTCACCACTGCTCCAGCGTACCCAAGAGACCCAGTACTTC.

This clone has just one count. This rearrangement joins TRBV5-6 to TRBJ2-7; weak D call: TRBD2 (7 bases). This CDR3 region has 14 residues. V was shortened by 2 bases and J by 2 bases, with 11 bases between the two germline ends. Germline lookup yields CDR1 SGHDT and CDR2 YYEEEE. Here the CDR3 reads CASSFGGRAYEQYF. Written as DNA, the CDR3 is TGTGCCAGCAGCTTCGGGGGGCGGGCCTACGAGCAGTACTTC.

This chain connects TRBV11-2 to TRBJ2-5, with 10 bases that match TRBD2. The CDR3 totals 14 residues. The trim removed 7 bases at V and 5 bases at J, leaving 7 bases unmatched. CDR1 SGHAT and CDR2 FQNNGV come from the germline V gene. This CDR3 reads CASTLAGVGETQYF. In nucleotides, the CDR3 is TGTGCCAGCACCCTAGCGGGAGTGGGGGAGACCCAGTACTTC.

The CDR3 loop is CASSLPGSHYEQYF. DNA of the CDR3: TGTGCCAGCAGCTTACCAGGGTCTCACTACGAGCAGTACTTC. This chain connects TRBV7-9 to TRBJ2-7; perhaps TRBD1 as D (5 bases). CDR1 is SEHNR, CDR2 FQNEAQ, per germline (reference sequence). The CDR3 is 14 residues long. The V end lost 2 bases, the J end lost 3 bases, and 11 bases lay between the germline ends.

CDR3 sequence reads: CASSYQGSYNEQFF. The CDR3, as DNA: TGTGCCAGCAGTTACCAGGGTTCCTACAATGAGCAGTTCTTC. The chain combines TRBV28 with TRBJ2-1, with D possibly TRBD1 on 5 matching bases. CDR3 length: 14 amino acids. Germline V CDR1 and CDR2: MDHEN, SYDVKM. Trimming took off 4 bases at V and 1 base at J, with 8 bases between the two ends. Based on the CDR3 plus reference TRBV28 and TRBJ2-1, the full variable domain is DVKVTQSSRYLVKRTGEKVFLECVQDMDHENMFWYRQDPGLGLRLIYFSYDVKMKEKGDIPEGYSVSREKKERFSLILESASTNQTSMYLCASSYQGSYNEQFFGPGTRLTVL.

The chain has TRBV27 and TRBJ2-6; no reliable D call. The V gene lost 2 bases and the J gene lost 2 bases, with 10 bases spanning the gap. Germline V CDR1 and CDR2: MNHEY, SMNVEV (reference sequence). The CDR3 is made up of 16 amino acids. The CDR3 DNA reads TGTGCCAGCAGTTTACTTTCGGTGGCTGGGGCCAACGTCCTGACTTTC. This encodes CASSLLSVAGANVLTF. The full variable domain, in which reference TRBV27 and TRBJ2-6 provide the parts outside the CDR3, is EAQVTQNPRYLITVTGKKLTVTCSQNMNHEYMSWYRQDPGLGLRQIYYSMNVEVTDKGDVPEGYKVSRKEKRNFPLILESPSPNQTSLYFCASSLLSVAGANVLTFGAGSRLTVL.

The CDR3 sequence is CASSVDASGSAFF. The CDR3 DNA follows: TGTGCCAGCAGCGTAGACGCATCAGGGAGTGCTTTCTTT. J is TRBJ1-1 and V is TRBV9, with D possibly matching TRBD1 (5 bases). Germline V gives CDR1 SGDLS, CDR2 YYNGEE. V was clipped by 0 bases and J by 11 bases, with 14 bases between them. CDR3 length equals 13 residues.

In nucleotides, the CDR3 is TGCGCCAGCAGCCGGACTAGCGGGAGGGATATTCAAGAGACCCAGTACTTC. Translating it yields CASSRTSGRDIQETQYF. The rearrangement joins TRBV5-1 to TRBJ2-5, with 15 bases fitting TRBD2. The CDR3 contains 17 residues. J was trimmed by 2 bases and V by 4 bases; bases with no gene match: 6. The germline CDR1 and CDR2 sequences are SGHRS and YFSETQ.

The chain uses TRBV5-4 and TRBJ2-7, with 11 nucleotides matching TRBD1. Germline V gene lookup returns CDR1 SGHNT and CDR2 YYREEE (reference sequence). V lost 4 bases to trimming and J lost 1 base; unmatched junction nucleotides: 4. The CDR3 loop spans 15 amino acids. CDR3 amino acids: CASSRTGGTSYEQYF. The CDR3 nucleotides read TGTGCCAGCAGCAGGACAGGGGGCACGTCCTACGAGCAGTACTTC. Full variable domain (missing parts from reference TRBV5-4 and TRBJ2-7): ETGVTQSPTHLIKTRGQQVTLRCSSQSGHNTVSWYQQALGQGPQFIFQYYREEENGRGNFPPRFSGLQFPNYSSELNVNALELDDSALYLCASSRTGGTSYEQYFGPGTRLTVT.

This clone came up once. The chain joins TRBV5-8 to TRBJ2-5, with TRBD2 identical over 8 bases. The CDR3 runs to 14 residues. V lost 5 bases and J lost 8; bases outside the gene matches: 11. CDR1 is SGHTS, CDR2 YDEGEE, per germline. The CDR3 region has the DNA TGTGCCAGCAGGCTCCCGGGACTAGTTTCAACCCAGTACTTC. Protein: CASRLPGLVSTQYF.

This clone was seen more than once but under ten times. Within the sample, other DNA sequences also encode this same CDR3. The V call is TRBV5-4, the J call TRBJ2-3; 9 bases agree with TRBD1. The CDR3 has 15 amino acids. V dropped 1 base and J dropped 4; count of bases not matched to a gene: 4. Germline CDR1 and CDR2: SGHNT and YYREEE (reference sequence). CDR3 coding DNA: TGTGCCAGCAGCTTGACAGGGGGCAGGGCAGATACGCAGTATTTT. Translated: CASSLTGGRADTQYF. Complete variable domain (other parts from reference TRBV5-4 and TRBJ2-3): ETGVTQSPTHLIKTRGQQVTLRCSSQSGHNTVSWYQQALGQGPQFIFQYYREEENGRGNFPPRFSGLQFPNYSSELNVNALELDDSALYLCASSLTGGRADTQYFGPGTRLTVL.

The CDR3: CASSVGGPQPQHF. CDR3 nucleotide sequence: TGCGCCAGCAGTGTAGGGGGACCTCAGCCCCAGCATTTT. The chain couples TRBV10-2 to TRBJ1-5, with D tentatively TRBD1 (6 bases). The ends were cut back, 4 bases at V and 6 bases at J, with 10 bases in the middle. Looked up from germline, CDR1 is WSHSY and CDR2 is SAAADI. The CDR3 spans 13 residues.

For the CDR3, the DNA is TGTGCCAGCAGCAATCTGGGCTCTGGGGCCAACGTCCTGACTTTC. Amino acid sequence: CASSNLGSGANVLTF. The gene calls are TRBV25-1 and TRBJ2-6, with D unresolved. The CDR3 loop spans 15 amino acids. Germline V CDR1 and CDR2: MGHDK, SYGVNS. Trimming took off 6 bases at V and 0 bases at J, with 9 bases between the two ends.

The V call is TRBV7-9, the J call TRBJ2-5, with a weak D call TRBD2 (7 bases). The CDR3 covers 18 residues. V was trimmed by 1 base and J by 2 bases, leaving 20 bases between them. The germline gives CDR1 SEHNR, CDR2 FQNEAQ (reference sequence). CDR3 sequence (DNA): TGTGCCAGCAGCTTAGGGGAGGGAGGACAGATCTTTCAAGAGACCCAGTACTTC. It specifies CASSLGEGGQIFQETQYF. The variable domain in full, with the rest retrieved from reference TRBV7-9 and TRBJ2-5, is DTGVSQNPRHKITKRGQNVTFRCDPISEHNRLYWYRQTLGQGPEFLTYFQNEAQLEKSRLLSDRFSAERPKGSFSTLEIQRTEQGDSAMYLCASSLGEGGQIFQETQYFGPGTRLLVL.

The gene calls are TRBV2 and TRBJ2-6; unclear D gene. Trimming took 4 bases from V and 2 from J, leaving 12 bases between them. Looked up from germline, CDR1 is SNHLY and CDR2 is FYNNEI. The CDR3 contains 16 residues. The CDR3 sequence: CASSGGKKTGANVLTF. CDR3 DNA sequence: TGTGCCAGCAGTGGAGGAAAGAAGACTGGGGCCAACGTCCTGACTTTC. The entire variable domain, with the rest obtained from reference TRBV2 and TRBJ2-6, is as follows: EPEVTQTPSHQVTQMGQEVILRCVPISNHLYFYWYRQILGQKVEFLVSFYNNEISEKSEIFDDQFSVERPDGSNFTLKIRSTKLEDSAMYFCASSGGKKTGANVLTFGAGSRLTVL.

The chain couples TRBV5-1 to TRBJ2-7, with D maybe TRBD1 (5 bases). Trimming took off 1 base at V and 2 bases at J, with 13 bases between the two ends. There are 15 residues in the CDR3. CDR1 is SGHRS, CDR2 YFSETQ, per germline. CDR3 amino acids: CASSLIRGSTYEQYF. Here the CDR3 DNA reads TGCGCCAGCAGCTTGATAAGGGGTTCCACCTACGAGCAGTACTTC.